This T cell receptor beta chain emerged from a study of cytomegalovirus exposure and HLA in healthy donors. Background on the study: The 120 validation repertoires matched the 666 first-cohort repertoires in platform, a later analysis reported. Overall study results and limits: The study listed 150 to 200 cytomegalovirus-associated TCR beta chains. It was confirmed in vitro that a few of the CMV-associated chains were specific for CMV antigens.

The CDR3 runs to 14 residues. The germline V and J ends were trimmed by 0 bases and 1 base, with 7 bases remaining between them. The germline V gene has CDR1 MNHEY and CDR2 SMNVEV (reference sequence). About this clone: Its antigen remains unknown.

The method was immunoSEQ multiplex PCR; TCRdb's version includes in-frame clones alone and lacks a portion of them. The data contain some 170,000 clones, 86% of them singletons. This receptor was identified in a woman in her twenties or thirties in good health and CMV-seronegative. The chain is built from TRBV27 and TRBJ2-7; TRBD1 might be the D (6 bases). What was sequenced was PBMCs. The CDR3 protein is CASSLSQGSYEQYF. CDR3 sequence (DNA): TGTGCCAGCAGTTTATCGCAGGGGTCCTACGAGCAGTACTTC.